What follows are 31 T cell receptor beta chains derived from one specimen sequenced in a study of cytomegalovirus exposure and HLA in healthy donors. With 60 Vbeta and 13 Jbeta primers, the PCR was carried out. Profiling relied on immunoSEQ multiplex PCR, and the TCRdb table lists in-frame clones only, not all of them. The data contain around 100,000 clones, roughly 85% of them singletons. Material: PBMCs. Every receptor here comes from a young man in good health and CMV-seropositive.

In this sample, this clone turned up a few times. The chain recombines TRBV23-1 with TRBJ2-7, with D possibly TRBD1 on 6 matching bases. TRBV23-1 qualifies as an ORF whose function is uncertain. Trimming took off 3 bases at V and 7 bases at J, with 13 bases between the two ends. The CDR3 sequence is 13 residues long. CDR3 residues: CASSQDRGGEQYV. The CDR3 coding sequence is TGCGCCAGCAGTCAGGACAGAGGGGGTGAGCAGTACGTC.

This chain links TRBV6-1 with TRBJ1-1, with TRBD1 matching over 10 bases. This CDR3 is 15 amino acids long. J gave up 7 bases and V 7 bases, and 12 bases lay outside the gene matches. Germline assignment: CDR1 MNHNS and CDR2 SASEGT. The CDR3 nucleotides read TGTGCCAGCACCAGGGACAGGGGCTCGACACTTGAAGCTTTCTTT. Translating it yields CASTRDRGSTLEAFF.

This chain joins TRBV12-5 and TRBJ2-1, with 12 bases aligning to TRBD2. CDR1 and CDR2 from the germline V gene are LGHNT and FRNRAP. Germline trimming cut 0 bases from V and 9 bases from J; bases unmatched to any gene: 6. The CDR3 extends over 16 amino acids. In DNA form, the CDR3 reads TGTGCTAGTGGTTTGGTACTGACTAGCGGGAGTGGTGAGCAGTTCTTC. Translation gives CASGLVLTSGSGEQFF.

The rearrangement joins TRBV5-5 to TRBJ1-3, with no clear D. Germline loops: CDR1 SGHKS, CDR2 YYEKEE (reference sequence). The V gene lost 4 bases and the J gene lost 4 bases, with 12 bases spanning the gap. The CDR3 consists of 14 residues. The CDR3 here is CASSLNVEGNTIYF. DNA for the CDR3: TGTGCCAGCAGCCTTAATGTAGAGGGAAACACCATATATTTT.

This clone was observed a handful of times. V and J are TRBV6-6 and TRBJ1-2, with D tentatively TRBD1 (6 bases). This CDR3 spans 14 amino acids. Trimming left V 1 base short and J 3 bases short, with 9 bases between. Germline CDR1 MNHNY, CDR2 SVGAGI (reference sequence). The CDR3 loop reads CASSYWGQHYGYTF. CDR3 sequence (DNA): TGTGCCAGCAGTTACTGGGGACAACACTATGGCTACACCTTC.

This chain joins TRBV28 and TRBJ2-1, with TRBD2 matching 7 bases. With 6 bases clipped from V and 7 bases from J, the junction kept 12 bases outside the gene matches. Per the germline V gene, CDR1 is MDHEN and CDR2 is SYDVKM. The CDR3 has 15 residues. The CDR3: CASSPGGRARNEQFF. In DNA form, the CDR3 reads TGTGCCAGCAGCCCGGGTGGGAGGGCGCGTAATGAGCAGTTCTTC.

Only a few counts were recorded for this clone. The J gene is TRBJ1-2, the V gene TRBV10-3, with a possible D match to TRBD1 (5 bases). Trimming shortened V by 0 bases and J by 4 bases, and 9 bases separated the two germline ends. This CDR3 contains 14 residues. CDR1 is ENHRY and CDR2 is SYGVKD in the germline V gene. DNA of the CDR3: TGTGCCATCAGTGAGTCGACAGCAAGCTATGGCTACACCTTC. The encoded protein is CAISESTASYGYTF.

The chain's CDR3 is CASSFLWTREGGWNEQFF. Here the CDR3 DNA reads TGTGCCAGCAGCTTCCTCTGGACACGGGAGGGGGGGTGGAATGAGCAGTTCTTC. This chain uses TRBV5-8 with TRBJ2-1; 8 bases are shared with TRBD2. The length of the CDR3 is 18 residues. V lost 2 bases and J lost 7; bases outside the gene matches: 17. CDR1 and CDR2 from the germline V gene are SGHTS and YDEGEE.

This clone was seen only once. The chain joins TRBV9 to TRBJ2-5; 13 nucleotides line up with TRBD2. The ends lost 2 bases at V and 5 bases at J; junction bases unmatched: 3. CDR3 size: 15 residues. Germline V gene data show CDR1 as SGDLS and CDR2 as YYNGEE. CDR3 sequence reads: CASSVTSGRAETQYF. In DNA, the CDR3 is TGTGCCAGCAGCGTCACTAGCGGGAGGGCGGAGACCCAGTACTTC.

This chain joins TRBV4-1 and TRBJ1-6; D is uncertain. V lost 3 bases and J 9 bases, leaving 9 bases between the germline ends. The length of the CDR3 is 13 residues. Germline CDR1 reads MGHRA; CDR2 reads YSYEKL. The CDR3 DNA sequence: TGCGCCAGCAGCCATGCTGAGATTTCACCCCTCCACTTT. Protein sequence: CASSHAEISPLHF.

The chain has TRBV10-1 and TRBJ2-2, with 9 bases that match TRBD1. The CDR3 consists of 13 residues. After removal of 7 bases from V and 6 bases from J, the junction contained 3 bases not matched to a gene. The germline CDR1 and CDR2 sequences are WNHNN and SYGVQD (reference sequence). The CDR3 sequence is CASKRDRAGELFF. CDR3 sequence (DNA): TGCGCCAGCAAGAGGGACAGGGCCGGGGAGCTGTTTTTT.

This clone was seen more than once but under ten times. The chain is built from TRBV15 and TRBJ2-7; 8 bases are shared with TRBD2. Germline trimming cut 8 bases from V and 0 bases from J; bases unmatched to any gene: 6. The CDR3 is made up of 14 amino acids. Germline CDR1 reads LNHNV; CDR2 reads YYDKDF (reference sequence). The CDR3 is CATAGGGFSYEQYF. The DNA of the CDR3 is TGTGCCACCGCGGGAGGCGGGTTCTCCTACGAGCAGTACTTC.

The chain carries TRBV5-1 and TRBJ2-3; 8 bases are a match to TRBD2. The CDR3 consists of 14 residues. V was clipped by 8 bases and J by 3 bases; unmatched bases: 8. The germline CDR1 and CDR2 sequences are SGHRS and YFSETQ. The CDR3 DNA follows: TGCGCCAGTGGGTCGGGAGGGCGGACAGATACGCAGTATTTT. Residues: CASGSGGRTDTQYF.

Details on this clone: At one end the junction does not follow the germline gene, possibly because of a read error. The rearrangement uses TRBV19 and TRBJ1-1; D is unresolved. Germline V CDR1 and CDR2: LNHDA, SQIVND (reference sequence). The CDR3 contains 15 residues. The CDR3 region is CASSIGRRRNTEAFF. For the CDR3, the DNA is TGTGCCAGTAGCATAGGTAGACGGAGGAACACTGAAGCTTTCTTT.

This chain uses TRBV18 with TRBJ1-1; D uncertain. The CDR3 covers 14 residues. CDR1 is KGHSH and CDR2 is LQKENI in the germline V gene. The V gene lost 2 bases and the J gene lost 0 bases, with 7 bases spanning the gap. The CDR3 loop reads CASSPSRVNTEAFF. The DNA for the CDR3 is TGTGCCAGCTCACCATCACGGGTGAACACTGAAGCTTTCTTT. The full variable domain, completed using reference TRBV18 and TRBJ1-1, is NAGVMQNPRHLVRRRGQEARLRCSPMKGHSHVYWYRQLPEEGLKFMVYLQKENIIDESGMPKERFSAEFPKEGPSILRIQQVVRGDSAAYFCASSPSRVNTEAFFGQGTRLTVV.

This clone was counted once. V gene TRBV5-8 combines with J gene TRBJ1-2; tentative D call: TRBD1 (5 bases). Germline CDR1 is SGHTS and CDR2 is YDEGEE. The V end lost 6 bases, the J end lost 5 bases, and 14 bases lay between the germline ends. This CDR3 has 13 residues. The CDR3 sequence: CASITRRGYGYTF. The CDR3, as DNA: TGTGCCAGCATCACCCGTCGGGGGTATGGCTACACCTTC.

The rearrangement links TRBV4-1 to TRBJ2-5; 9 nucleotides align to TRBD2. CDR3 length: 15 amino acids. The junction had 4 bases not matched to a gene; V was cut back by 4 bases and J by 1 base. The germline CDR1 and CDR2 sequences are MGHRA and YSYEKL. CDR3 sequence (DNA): TGCGCCAGCAGCCTCGCGGGGGGGATCCAAGAGACCCAGTACTTC. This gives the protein CASSLAGGIQETQYF.

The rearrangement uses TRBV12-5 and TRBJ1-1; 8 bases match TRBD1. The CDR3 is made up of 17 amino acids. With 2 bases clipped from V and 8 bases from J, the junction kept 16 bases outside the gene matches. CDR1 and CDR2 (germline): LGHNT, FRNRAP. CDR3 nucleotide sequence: TGTGCTAGTGGTTTGTCCCAGGGGGCCCGTTCTTTTATCGAAGCTTTCTTT. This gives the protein CASGLSQGARSFIEAFF.

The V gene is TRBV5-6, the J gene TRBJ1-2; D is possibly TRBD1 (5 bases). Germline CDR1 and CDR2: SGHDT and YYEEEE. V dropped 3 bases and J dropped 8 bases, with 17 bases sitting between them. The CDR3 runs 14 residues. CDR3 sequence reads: CASSSAGTLEGYTF. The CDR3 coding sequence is TGTGCCAGCAGCTCGGCCGGGACTCTTGAAGGCTACACCTTC.

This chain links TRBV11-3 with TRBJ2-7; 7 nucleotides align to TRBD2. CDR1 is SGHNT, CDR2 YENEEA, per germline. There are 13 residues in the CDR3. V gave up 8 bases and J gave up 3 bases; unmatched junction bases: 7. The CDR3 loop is CASPGGGVYEQYV. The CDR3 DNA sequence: TGTGCCAGCCCGGGAGGTGGGGTCTACGAGCAGTACGTC.

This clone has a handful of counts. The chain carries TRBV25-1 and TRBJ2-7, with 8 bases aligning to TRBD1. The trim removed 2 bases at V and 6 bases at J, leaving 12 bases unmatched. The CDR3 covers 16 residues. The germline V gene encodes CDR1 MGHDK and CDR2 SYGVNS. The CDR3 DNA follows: TGTGCCAGCAGTGAAGAAAGTGACAGGGGCCCGTTCGAGCAGTACTTC. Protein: CASSEESDRGPFEQYF.

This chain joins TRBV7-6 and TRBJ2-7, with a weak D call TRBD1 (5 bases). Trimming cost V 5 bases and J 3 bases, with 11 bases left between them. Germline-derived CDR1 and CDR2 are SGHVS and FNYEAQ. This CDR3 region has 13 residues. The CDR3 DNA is TGTGCCAGCAGCCCCCAGGACATCTACGAGCAGTACTTC. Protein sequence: CASSPQDIYEQYF.

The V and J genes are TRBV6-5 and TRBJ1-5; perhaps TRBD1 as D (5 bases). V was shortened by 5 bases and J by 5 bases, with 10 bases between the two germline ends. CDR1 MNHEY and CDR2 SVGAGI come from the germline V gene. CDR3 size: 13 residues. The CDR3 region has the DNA TGTGCCAGCAGTGACAGAAATTATCAGCCCCAGCATTTT. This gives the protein CASSDRNYQPQHF.

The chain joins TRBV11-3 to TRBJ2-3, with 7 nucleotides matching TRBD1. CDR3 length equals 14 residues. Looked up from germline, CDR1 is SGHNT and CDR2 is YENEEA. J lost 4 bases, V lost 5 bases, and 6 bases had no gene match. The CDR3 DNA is TGTGCCAGCAGCACCCGACAGGGAGCAGATACGCAGTATTTT. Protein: CASSTRQGADTQYF.

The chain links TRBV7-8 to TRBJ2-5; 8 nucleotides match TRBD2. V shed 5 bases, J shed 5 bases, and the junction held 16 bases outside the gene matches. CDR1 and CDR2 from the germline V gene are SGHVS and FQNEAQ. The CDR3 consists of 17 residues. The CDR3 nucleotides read TGTGCCAGCAGCCCTAGCCCGGCTAGCGGGTCTATTGAGACCCAGTACTTC. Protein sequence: CASSPSPASGSIETQYF.

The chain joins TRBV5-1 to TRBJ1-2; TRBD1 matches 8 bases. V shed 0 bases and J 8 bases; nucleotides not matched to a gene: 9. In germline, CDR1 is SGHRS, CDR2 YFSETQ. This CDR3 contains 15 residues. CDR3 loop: CASSLGGPDRVGYTF. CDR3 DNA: TGCGCCAGCAGCTTGGGAGGCCCGGACAGGGTCGGCTACACCTTC.

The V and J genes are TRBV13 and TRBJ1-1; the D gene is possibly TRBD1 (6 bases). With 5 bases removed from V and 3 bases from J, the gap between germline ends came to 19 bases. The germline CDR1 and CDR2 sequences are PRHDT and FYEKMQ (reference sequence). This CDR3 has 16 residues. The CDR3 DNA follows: TGTGCCAGCAGCCCACTGGGGGGGGGCGGGTACACTGAAGCTTTCTTT. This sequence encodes CASSPLGGGGYTEAFF.

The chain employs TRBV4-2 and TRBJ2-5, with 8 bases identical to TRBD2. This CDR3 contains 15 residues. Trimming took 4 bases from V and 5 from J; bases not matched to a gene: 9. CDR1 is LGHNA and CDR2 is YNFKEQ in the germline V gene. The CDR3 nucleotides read TGTGCCAGCAGCCTTGGTAGCGGGGTAGGGGAGACCCAGTACTTC. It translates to CASSLGSGVGETQYF.

This CDR3 is CASLDRPNTEAFF. CDR3 DNA sequence: TGTGCCAGTCTCGACAGACCTAACACTGAAGCTTTCTTT. V and J are TRBV19 and TRBJ1-1; a possible D gene is TRBD1 (5 bases). Germline V gene lookup returns CDR1 LNHDA and CDR2 SQIVND (reference sequence). This CDR3 is built from 13 residues. The germline V and J ends were trimmed by 8 bases and 2 bases, with 12 bases remaining between them.

The CDR3 sequence: CAISESEGSSKTYEQYF. CDR3 in DNA: TGTGCCATCAGTGAGTCCGAAGGGAGTTCCAAAACCTACGAGCAGTACTTC. This chain links TRBV10-3 with TRBJ2-7; a possible D gene is TRBD2 (5 bases). V was shortened by 0 bases and J by 2 bases, with 17 bases between the two germline ends. Germline CDR1 ENHRY, CDR2 SYGVKD. The CDR3 runs to 17 residues.

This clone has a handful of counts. CDR3 amino acids: CASSYPMGARNEQFF. CDR3 nucleotide sequence: TGTGCCAGCAGTTACCCTATGGGCGCAAGAAATGAGCAGTTCTTC. The V and J genes are TRBV6-5 and TRBJ2-1; D gene ambiguous. This CDR3 is 15 amino acids long. Trimming took 2 bases from V and 7 from J, leaving 15 bases between them. CDR1 and CDR2 from the germline V gene are MNHEY and SVGAGI.